This T cell receptor beta chain was observed in a study of blood T cell repertoires in COVID-19. Study summary: The study drew acute and convalescent COVID-19 samples from the United States, Italy and Spain.

This CDR3 is 14 amino acids long. Germline CDR1 and CDR2: SGHTA and FQGNSA. With 0 bases removed from V and 7 bases from J, the gap between germline ends came to 13 bases. As handled by the study authors: By means of reference gene primer amplification, nucleated cell counts were estimated. Repertoires were generated with immunoSEQ multiplex PCR, while TCRdb's copy carries only in-frame clones and drops some. V and J calls and clone size are copied from that table; D and trimming were computed from the DNA. In the table there are 100,000 to 150,000 clones, 55% to 75% of which are singletons. The origin of this receptor is an older woman with acute or convalescent COVID-19. The sample taken for sequencing was peripheral blood. This sequence joins TRBV7-2 and TRBJ2-7; D is possibly TRBD2 (5 bases). CDR3 DNA: TGTGCCAGCAGCTTAGCGGCGGCTTCGGGGGAGCAGTACTTC. The encoded protein is CASSLAAASGEQYF.